Listed below are T cell receptor beta chains from one sample, sequenced in a study of CXCR3-negative and CXCR3-positive naive CD8 T cells. Each CDR3 protein gets one entry in TCRdb, which reprocessed the 5' RACE reads and gives no DNA. The sample table sets out 6,500 to 8,500 distinct CDR3 sequences. Sequenced: naive CXCR3- CD8+ T cells from blood. The receptors stem from a human donor in good health. Some clones in this sample may be carry-over from other donors' samples. Both conserved end residues are part of each CDR3. Clone size appears in some rows only: once, few, many, or a class for an expanded clone.

CDR3,J,V,size
CSVEVPGANTEAFF,TRBJ1-1,TRBV29-1,-
CASSQDHRSTYNEQFF,TRBJ2-1,TRBV3-1,medium-sized
CASSKIWTENTEAFF,TRBJ1-1,TRBV19,-
CSANSGRRVGELFF,TRBJ2-2,TRBV20-1,medium-sized
CASSQIGQANYGYTF,TRBJ1-2,TRBV4-3,medium-sized
CATSTPVPSGKQTQYF,TRBJ2-5,TRBV15,-
CASSYLGGRPTDTQYF,TRBJ2-3,TRBV6-2/TRBV6-3,-
CASSVGGRTRSTGELFF,TRBJ2-2,TRBV9,-
CSGPGGRGSYNEQFF,TRBJ2-1,TRBV20-1,-
CASSTNRAGHNTDTQYF,TRBJ2-3,TRBV28,medium-sized
CSVISGPYNEQFF,TRBJ2-1,TRBV29-1,-
CASSQDKMGGETQYF,TRBJ2-5,TRBV4-2,-
CSVYPLATETQYF,TRBJ2-5,TRBV29-1,medium-sized
CASSITTVYTGELFF,TRBJ2-2,TRBV19,-
CASSLVSLGVDEQFF,TRBJ2-1,TRBV13,medium-sized
CASSLEYGVRSNQPQHF,TRBJ1-5,TRBV12-3/TRBV12-4,-
CATSLAGGYEQYF,TRBJ2-7,TRBV24-1,medium-sized
CASRMTSGSFNEQFF,TRBJ2-1,TRBV19,-
CSAGIQDNSPLHF,TRBJ1-6,TRBV20-1,medium-sized
CSARGREGPLSEQFF,TRBJ2-1,TRBV20-1,medium-sized
CASSLIFGENTQYF,TRBJ2-3,TRBV5-5,-
CSWGLAGLEQFF,TRBJ2-1,TRBV29-1,-
CASSQPHGQGATEAFF,TRBJ1-1,TRBV14,medium-sized
CSVEGGLRFGVTDTQYF,TRBJ2-3,TRBV29-1,-
CASSVEGTGINEQFF,TRBJ2-1,TRBV9,-
CASGPYQTSSYNEQFF,TRBJ2-1,TRBV12-5,-
CASSLVVSGALTDTQYF,TRBJ2-3,TRBV7-8,-
CASSHPGTVNYGYTF,TRBJ1-2,TRBV4-1,-
CASSFPDPRDTQYF,TRBJ2-3,TRBV11-3,medium-sized
CASSLTVSAQETQYF,TRBJ2-5,TRBV7-3,medium-sized
CASSLDYGFTGELFF,TRBJ2-2,TRBV7-8,medium-sized
CASSQDVGEKGYTF,TRBJ1-2,TRBV4-2,medium-sized
CASSQDFGHSYEQYF,TRBJ2-7,TRBV3-1,medium-sized
CASSQRRGEAEETQYF,TRBJ2-5,TRBV3-1,medium-sized
CSARGLGTEAF,TRBJ1-5,TRBV20-1,medium-sized
CSTDGTFKQYF,TRBJ2-3,TRBV29-1,medium-sized
CASTPSAESLNTEAFF,TRBJ1-1,TRBV19,medium-sized
CSARDRTKDEQYF,TRBJ2-7,TRBV20-1,medium-sized
CASRVQGQPQHF,TRBJ1-5,TRBV12-3/TRBV12-4,medium-sized
CSTTELNTIYF,TRBJ1-3,TRBV29-1,medium-sized
CSVEGAGAQETQYF,TRBJ2-5,TRBV29-1,medium-sized
CASSGQGWGKNIQYF,TRBJ2-4,TRBV7-8,-
CASTVLQGRNEQFF,TRBJ2-1,TRBV28,medium-sized
CASSQDYLAGGVQETQYF,TRBJ2-5,TRBV3-1,medium-sized
CASSFAGTSGGFF,TRBJ2-1,TRBV7-2,medium-sized
CASSTNNEQFF,TRBJ2-1,TRBV19,-
CASRPAGGDYGNEQFF,TRBJ2-1,TRBV11-2,medium-sized
CASSQLLASSTDTQYF,TRBJ2-3,TRBV7-2,medium-sized
CASSEYPAYEQYF,TRBJ2-7,TRBV2,-
CASSQGQTTNEKLFF,TRBJ1-4,TRBV14,medium-sized
CASSYSNGEPQHF,TRBJ1-5,TRBV6-5,medium-sized
CSVEVAGGLETQYF,TRBJ2-5,TRBV29-1,medium-sized